These 10 T cell receptor beta chains originate from one sample sequenced in a study of OX40 agonist ivuxolimab in advanced cancers. Here immunoSEQ multiplex PCR was the method, and the copy in TCRdb shows in-frame clones only, minus some. This table has about 35,000 clones, around 92% appearing once. The input for sequencing was CD4+ or CD8+ T cells sorted from blood, taken in a trial of the OX40 agonist ivuxolimab. All receptors derive from an adult with an advanced solid tumor such as melanoma, head and neck, liver or kidney cancer.

The chain couples TRBV5-6 to TRBJ2-7, with 8 positions matching TRBD2. This CDR3 spans 16 amino acids. Unmatched junction bases numbered 8, after V lost 0 bases and J lost 3 bases. The germline gives CDR1 SGHDT, CDR2 YYEEEE. For the CDR3, the DNA is TGTGCCAGCAGCTTGGCCGGGGGGGCTTCGGTCTACGAGCAGTACTTC. Translation: CASSLAGGASVYEQYF.

This chain uses TRBV19 with TRBJ2-1; D is ambiguous. Trimming removed 8 bases at V and 0 bases at J, with 11 bases between. The CDR3 covers 14 residues. Germline CDR1 LNHDA, CDR2 SQIVND (reference sequence). The CDR3 DNA reads TGTGCCAGTGCATCGGTGGGCTCCTACAATGAGCAGTTCTTC. This sequence encodes CASASVGSYNEQFF.

The rearrangement uses TRBV5-1 and TRBJ1-2; D might be TRBD1 (6 bases). The germline gives CDR1 SGHRS, CDR2 YFSETQ. The CDR3 spans 16 residues. Trimming cost V 1 base and J 4 bases, with 17 bases left between them. The CDR3 bases are TGCGCCAGCAGCTTGTCCCACTTACAGGGACCCTATGGCTACACCTTC. Its translation is CASSLSHLQGPYGYTF.

The chain joins TRBV5-6 to TRBJ1-3; a weak D match, TRBD1 (6 bases). V was clipped by 4 bases and J by 4 bases, with 18 bases between them. Looked up from germline, CDR1 is SGHDT and CDR2 is YYEEEE. This CDR3 is 16 amino acids long. Here the CDR3 reads CASSPLRGTGGNTIYF. The CDR3 bases are TGTGCCAGCAGCCCCCTCAGGGGAACTGGGGGAAACACCATATATTTT.

The chain has TRBV10-3 and TRBJ2-5; 12 bases line up with TRBD2. This CDR3 is 18 amino acids long. CDR1 and CDR2 (germline): ENHRY, SYGVKD. V lost 4 bases and J lost 4; bases outside the gene matches: 13. The CDR3 loop is CAISGVLAGGPGVETQYF. CDR3 coding DNA: TGTGCCATCAGTGGAGTCCTAGCGGGAGGGCCGGGAGTAGAGACCCAGTACTTC.

The CDR3 bases are TGCGCCAGCAGCCTCGGATGGGCTCTCAATGAGCAGTTCTTC. Residues: CASSLGWALNEQFF. The J gene is TRBJ2-1, the V gene TRBV4-3; D gene ambiguous. The length of the CDR3 is 14 residues. V lost 4 bases and J lost 6, with 13 bases in between. CDR1 is LGHNA and CDR2 is YSLEER in the germline V gene.

The rearrangement uses TRBV9 and TRBJ2-1; tentative D call: TRBD2 (5 bases). Germline V gene sequence: CDR1 SGDLS, CDR2 YYNGEE. V was clipped by 0 bases and J by 6 bases, with 7 bases between them. CDR3 length: 13 residues. As DNA, the CDR3 is TGTGCCAGCAGCGTAGGACTACGCAATGAGCAGTTCTTC. Translated: CASSVGLRNEQFF.

The chain carries TRBV7-9 and TRBJ1-1; 7 positions agree with TRBD1. The CDR3 spans 15 residues. Germline-derived CDR1 and CDR2 are SEHNR and FQNEAQ (reference sequence). J lost 8 bases, V lost 7 bases, and 16 bases had no gene match. CDR3 protein: CASNRGPGDPGEAFF. The CDR3 nucleotides read TGTGCCAGCAATAGGGGGCCAGGAGATCCGGGGGAAGCTTTCTTT.

The rearrangement uses TRBV9 and TRBJ2-1, with D unresolved. Trimming stripped 3 bases from V and 8 bases from J, with 9 bases between. Germline CDR1 reads SGDLS; CDR2 reads YYNGEE. This CDR3 contains 12 residues. CDR3 nucleotide sequence: TGTGCCAGCAGCGATATGGACCATGAGCAGTTCTTC. It encodes CASSDMDHEQFF.

The rearrangement joins TRBV2 to TRBJ2-5; D is unresolved. Trimming left V 1 base short and J 0 bases short, with 3 bases between. Germline values: CDR1 SNHLY, CDR2 FYNNEI. This CDR3 spans 13 amino acids. CDR3 sequence (DNA): TGTGCCAGCAGTGAAGAGTACCAAGAGACCCAGTACTTC. The encoded protein is CASSEEYQETQYF.